What follows describes a single TCR beta chain. The antigen remains undetermined. The CDR3 has 13 residues. Trimming removed 5 bases from V and 3 bases from J; junction bases left unmatched: 4. Per the germline V gene, CDR1 is SGHTA and CDR2 is FQGNSA. This sample stems from a study of T cell responses to AZD1222 COVID-19 vaccine. Study information: Whether given at about 4 or about 12 weeks, second doses were pooled. Study conclusions and caveats: Spike-specific TCR repertoires showed rising breadth and depth after two AZD1222 doses.

The repertoire was sequenced with immunoSEQ multiplex PCR; TCRdb's copy has only in-frame clones and lacks some. Counted here are 150,000 or so clones, approximately 90% occurring once; the ten biggest clones make up about 2%. This TCR was sampled from an adult in good health. Sequenced here: peripheral blood, sampled on day 0 of AZD1222 vaccination. The chain links TRBV7-2 to TRBJ2-7, with TRBD1 matching 7 bases. The CDR3 DNA reads TGTGCCAGCAGCCAGGACAGGCTCTACGAGCAGTACTTC. This codes for CASSQDRLYEQYF. The full variable domain, in which reference TRBV7-2 and TRBJ2-7 provide the parts outside the CDR3, is GAGVSQSPSNKVTEKGKDVELRCDPISGHTALYWYRQSLGQGLEFLIYFQGNSAPDKSGLPSDRFSAERTGGSVSTLTIQRTQQEDSAVYLCASSQDRLYEQYFGPGTRLTVT.